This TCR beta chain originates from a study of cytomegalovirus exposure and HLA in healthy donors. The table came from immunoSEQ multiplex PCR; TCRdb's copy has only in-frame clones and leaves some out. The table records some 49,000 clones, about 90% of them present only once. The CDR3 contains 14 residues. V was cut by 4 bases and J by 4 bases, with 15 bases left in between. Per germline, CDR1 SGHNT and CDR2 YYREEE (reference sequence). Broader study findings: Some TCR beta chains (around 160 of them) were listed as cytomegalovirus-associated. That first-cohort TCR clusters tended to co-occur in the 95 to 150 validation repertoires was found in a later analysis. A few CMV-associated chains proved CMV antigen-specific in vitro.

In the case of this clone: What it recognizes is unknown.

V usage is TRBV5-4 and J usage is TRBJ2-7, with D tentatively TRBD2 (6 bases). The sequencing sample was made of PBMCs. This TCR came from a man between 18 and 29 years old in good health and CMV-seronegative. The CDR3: CASSGASGGYEQYF. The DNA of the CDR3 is TGTGCCAGCAGCGGGGCCTCCGGGGGTTACGAGCAGTACTTC.